The rows below give T cell receptor beta chains drawn from one sample of a study of pediatric ulcerative colitis. Clones were read by immunoSEQ multiplex PCR, and TCRdb kept only the in-frame ones, dropping some. Of 30,000 to 35,000 clones listed, about 81% are singletons. The specimen was gut tissue. All receptors derive from a boy between 10 and 17 years old with mild ulcerative colitis. Each CDR3 is given with its conserved first and last residue. Fields, in order: clone size, D gene, V gene, J gene, CDR3 protein, CDR3 DNA. D genes are given only for firm matches. Only part of the rows carry a size: once, few, many, or a class if the clone is expanded.

NA	TRBD1	TRBV7-6	TRBJ2-2	CASSSLTGRTGELFF	TGTGCCAGCAGCTCTCTGACAGGGCGGACCGGGGAGCTGTTTTTT
NA	NA	TRBV11-2	TRBJ1-2	CASSLEPGGYGYTF	TGTGCCAGCAGCCTCGAACCGGGTGGCTATGGCTACACCTTC
NA	NA	TRBV14	TRBJ2-1	CASSHLQGGSYNEQFF	TGTGCCAGCAGCCATCTACAGGGAGGCTCCTACAATGAGCAGTTCTTC
few	TRBD1	TRBV6-1	TRBJ1-1	CASTRQGGTEAFF	TGTGCCAGTACAAGACAGGGCGGCACTGAAGCTTTCTTT
NA	TRBD1	TRBV10-3	TRBJ1-1	CAISDPLKGARDTEAFF	TGTGCCATCAGTGATCCCCTTAAGGGGGCGCGGGACACTGAAGCTTTCTTT
NA	NA	TRBV4-2	TRBJ2-7	CASSLNYGGPYEQYF	TGTGCCAGCAGCCTTAACTACGGGGGCCCCTACGAGCAGTACTTC
NA	NA	TRBV19	TRBJ1-4	CASKGQPRSTNEKLFF	TGTGCCAGTAAGGGGCAGCCCCGCTCAACTAATGAAAAACTGTTTTTT
NA	TRBD1	TRBV5-8	TRBJ1-5	CASSLTGGNNQPQHF	TGTGCCAGCAGCTTAACAGGGGGTAACAATCAGCCCCAGCATTTT
NA	NA	TRBV4-1	TRBJ1-3	CASSRGGSGNTIYF	TGCGCCAGCAGCCGAGGGGGATCCGGAAACACCATATATTTT
once	NA	TRBV7-6	TRBJ1-2	CASSHQTASWYGYTF	TGTGCCAGCAGCCATCAGACAGCCAGCTGGTATGGCTACACCTTC
NA	NA	TRBV20-1	TRBJ2-1	CSAIPNNEQFF	TGCAGTGCCATCCCCAACAATGAGCAGTTCTTC
once	NA	TRBV5-1	TRBJ2-1	CASSLQGNEQFF	TGCGCCAGCAGCTTGCAGGGCAATGAGCAGTTCTTC
NA	NA	TRBV5-4	TRBJ1-1	CASSPDYGLQNTEAFF	TGTGCCAGCAGCCCCGACTACGGGTTGCAGAACACTGAAGCTTTCTTT
NA	TRBD1	TRBV2	TRBJ1-1	CASIRDRGPTEAFF	TGTGCCAGCATCAGAGACAGGGGGCCCACTGAAGCTTTCTTT
NA	TRBD2	TRBV4-1	TRBJ2-5	CASSQDPGLAVRETQYF	TGCGCCAGCAGCCAAGATCCCGGACTAGCGGTCCGGGAGACCCAGTACTTC